The following is a TCR beta chain sequence with its context. What it binds is not known. These data come from a study of T cell repertoires in cytomegalovirus infection. Overall study: The authors relied on CMV epitopes, both recently identified HLA-C-restricted and well-studied HLA-B-restricted. Both CMV infection and a matching HLA type were indicated by public TCR beta signatures.

The V end was cut by 7 bases, the J end by 3 bases, with 16 bases between. There are 15 residues in the CDR3. Looked up from germline, CDR1 is SGHVS and CDR2 is FQNEAQ. TCRdb processed the reads anew with MiXCR; each CDR3 protein has one entry. In the table there are 680,000 or so distinct CDR3 sequences, roughly a third of which are singletons. The chain couples TRBV7-8 to TRBJ2-1; TRBD1 might be the D (6 bases). The clonotype comes from a human donor in good health (CMV status not recorded). Some clones in this sample may be carry-over from other donors' samples. This material consisted of cultured PBMCs, taken from culture after CMV antigen stimulation. The CDR3 nucleotides read TGTGCCAGCAAGTGGGGGCTAGCTGGCTACAATGAGCAGTTCTTC. It yields the protein CASKWGLAGYNEQFF.